Below are 10 T cell receptor beta chains sequenced from a single sample in a study of response to subunit inactivated influenza vaccine. TCRdb processed the RT-PCR reads anew with MiXCR; each CDR3 protein has one entry. The top ten clones hold 13% of a sample with 500,000 to 600,000 distinct CDR3 sequences, approximately 7.1% of them seen once. Sample: PBMCs from blood, taken about 23 months after vaccination. The receptors here all came from a man aged 45 to 75 who received an inactivated influenza vaccine.

This clonotype came up a few times. The rearrangement uses TRBV6-2 or TRBV6-3 and TRBJ2-7, with TRBD1 identical over 7 bases. The CDR3 spans 14 residues. V was clipped by 7 bases and J by 3 bases; unmatched bases: 9. CDR1 is MNHEY and CDR2 is SVGEGT in the germline V gene. The DNA for the CDR3 is TGTGCCAGCACTTGGAGGACAGGCAACTACGAGCAGTACTTC. Translated, it gives CASTWRTGNYEQYF.

This clonotype was seen more than once but under ten times. This sequence may be a read error, since a much larger clone differs from it by one base. V is TRBV4-2 and J is TRBJ2-3; D not resolved. Trimming stripped 3 bases from V and 5 bases from J, with 3 bases between. This CDR3 contains 11 residues. CDR1 LGHNA and CDR2 YNFKEQ come from the germline V gene. DNA of the CDR3: TGTGCCAGCAGCCAGAAAGATACGCAGTATTTT. Protein: CASSQKDTQYF.

This clonotype appeared a few times. The DNA for the CDR3 is TGTGCCAGCAGTTTATACACATATTATGGCTACACCTTC. Translating it yields CASSLYTYYGYTF. The chain is built from TRBV12-3 or TRBV12-4 and TRBJ1-2; D is unresolved. V was trimmed by 2 bases and J by 5 bases, leaving 9 bases between them. The CDR3 runs 13 residues.

This clonotype was recorded many times. This chain uses TRBV25-1 with TRBJ1-3; D perhaps matches TRBD1 (6 bases). The germline V and J ends were trimmed by 6 bases and 7 bases, with 22 bases remaining between them. The germline CDR1 and CDR2 sequences are MGHDK and SYGVNS. CDR3 size: 16 residues. CDR3 in amino acids: CASSTHQGGRRNTIYF. The CDR3 DNA reads as TGTGCCAGCAGCACCCATCAAGGGGGACGGAGGAACACCATATATTTT.

The chain carries TRBV5-1 and TRBJ2-1; maybe TRBD1 (5 bases). V was trimmed by 2 bases and J by 8 bases, leaving 17 bases between them. Germline CDR1 reads SGHRS; CDR2 reads YFSETQ. This CDR3 is 15 amino acids long. The CDR3 loop is CASSLGRVVVDEQFF. Written as DNA, the CDR3 is TGCGCCAGCAGCTTAGGCAGGGTCGTTGTCGATGAGCAGTTCTTC.

The genes are TRBV4-2 and TRBJ2-1, with 10 bases identical to TRBD2. This CDR3 spans 19 amino acids. Per germline, CDR1 LGHNA and CDR2 YNFKEQ. Trimming cost V 0 bases and J 1 base; bases outside gene matches: 9. DNA of the CDR3: TGTGCCAGCAGCCAAGATCTCATAACTAGCGGGGTATCCTACAATGAGCAGTTCTTC. As protein: CASSQDLITSGVSYNEQFF.

The rearrangement links TRBV20-1 to TRBJ2-7, with 9 bases aligning to TRBD1. This CDR3 has 14 residues. Unmatched junction bases numbered 9, after V lost 3 bases and J lost 6 bases. Germline V gives CDR1 DFQATT, CDR2 SNEGSKA (reference sequence). The CDR3 sequence: CSASANRGLREQYF. CDR3 sequence (DNA): TGCAGTGCTAGTGCAAACAGGGGGCTGCGCGAGCAGTACTTC.

This clonotype turned up a few times. V gene TRBV3-1 combines with J gene TRBJ2-1; unclear D gene. The V gene's germline CDR1 is LGHDT and CDR2 YNNKEL (reference sequence). CDR3 length: 11 amino acids. V gave up 8 bases and J gave up 5 bases, with 7 bases separating them. For the CDR3, the DNA is TGTGCCAGCGGCCGGGACAATGAGCAGTTCTTC. It is translated as CASGRDNEQFF.

This clonotype came up a few times. The chain combines TRBV11-2 with TRBJ1-1, with a possible D match to TRBD1 (6 bases). Trimming removed 2 bases from V and 5 bases from J, with 12 bases in between. The CDR3 contains 14 residues. Per germline, CDR1 SGHAT and CDR2 FQNNGV. The DNA for the CDR3 is TGTGCCAGCAGCTTAAAGTCAGGGGTTACTGAAGCTTTCTTT. Encoded protein: CASSLKSGVTEAFF.

The chain couples TRBV6-2 or TRBV6-3 to TRBJ1-4; D uncertain. This CDR3 contains 13 residues. Trimming took 6 bases from V and 8 from J, leaving 13 bases between them. Germline V CDR1 and CDR2: MNHEY, SVGEGT. CDR3 nucleotides: TGTGCCAGCAGGAGGACCGAGGCGGAAAAACTGTTTTTT. Protein: CASRRTEAEKLFF.